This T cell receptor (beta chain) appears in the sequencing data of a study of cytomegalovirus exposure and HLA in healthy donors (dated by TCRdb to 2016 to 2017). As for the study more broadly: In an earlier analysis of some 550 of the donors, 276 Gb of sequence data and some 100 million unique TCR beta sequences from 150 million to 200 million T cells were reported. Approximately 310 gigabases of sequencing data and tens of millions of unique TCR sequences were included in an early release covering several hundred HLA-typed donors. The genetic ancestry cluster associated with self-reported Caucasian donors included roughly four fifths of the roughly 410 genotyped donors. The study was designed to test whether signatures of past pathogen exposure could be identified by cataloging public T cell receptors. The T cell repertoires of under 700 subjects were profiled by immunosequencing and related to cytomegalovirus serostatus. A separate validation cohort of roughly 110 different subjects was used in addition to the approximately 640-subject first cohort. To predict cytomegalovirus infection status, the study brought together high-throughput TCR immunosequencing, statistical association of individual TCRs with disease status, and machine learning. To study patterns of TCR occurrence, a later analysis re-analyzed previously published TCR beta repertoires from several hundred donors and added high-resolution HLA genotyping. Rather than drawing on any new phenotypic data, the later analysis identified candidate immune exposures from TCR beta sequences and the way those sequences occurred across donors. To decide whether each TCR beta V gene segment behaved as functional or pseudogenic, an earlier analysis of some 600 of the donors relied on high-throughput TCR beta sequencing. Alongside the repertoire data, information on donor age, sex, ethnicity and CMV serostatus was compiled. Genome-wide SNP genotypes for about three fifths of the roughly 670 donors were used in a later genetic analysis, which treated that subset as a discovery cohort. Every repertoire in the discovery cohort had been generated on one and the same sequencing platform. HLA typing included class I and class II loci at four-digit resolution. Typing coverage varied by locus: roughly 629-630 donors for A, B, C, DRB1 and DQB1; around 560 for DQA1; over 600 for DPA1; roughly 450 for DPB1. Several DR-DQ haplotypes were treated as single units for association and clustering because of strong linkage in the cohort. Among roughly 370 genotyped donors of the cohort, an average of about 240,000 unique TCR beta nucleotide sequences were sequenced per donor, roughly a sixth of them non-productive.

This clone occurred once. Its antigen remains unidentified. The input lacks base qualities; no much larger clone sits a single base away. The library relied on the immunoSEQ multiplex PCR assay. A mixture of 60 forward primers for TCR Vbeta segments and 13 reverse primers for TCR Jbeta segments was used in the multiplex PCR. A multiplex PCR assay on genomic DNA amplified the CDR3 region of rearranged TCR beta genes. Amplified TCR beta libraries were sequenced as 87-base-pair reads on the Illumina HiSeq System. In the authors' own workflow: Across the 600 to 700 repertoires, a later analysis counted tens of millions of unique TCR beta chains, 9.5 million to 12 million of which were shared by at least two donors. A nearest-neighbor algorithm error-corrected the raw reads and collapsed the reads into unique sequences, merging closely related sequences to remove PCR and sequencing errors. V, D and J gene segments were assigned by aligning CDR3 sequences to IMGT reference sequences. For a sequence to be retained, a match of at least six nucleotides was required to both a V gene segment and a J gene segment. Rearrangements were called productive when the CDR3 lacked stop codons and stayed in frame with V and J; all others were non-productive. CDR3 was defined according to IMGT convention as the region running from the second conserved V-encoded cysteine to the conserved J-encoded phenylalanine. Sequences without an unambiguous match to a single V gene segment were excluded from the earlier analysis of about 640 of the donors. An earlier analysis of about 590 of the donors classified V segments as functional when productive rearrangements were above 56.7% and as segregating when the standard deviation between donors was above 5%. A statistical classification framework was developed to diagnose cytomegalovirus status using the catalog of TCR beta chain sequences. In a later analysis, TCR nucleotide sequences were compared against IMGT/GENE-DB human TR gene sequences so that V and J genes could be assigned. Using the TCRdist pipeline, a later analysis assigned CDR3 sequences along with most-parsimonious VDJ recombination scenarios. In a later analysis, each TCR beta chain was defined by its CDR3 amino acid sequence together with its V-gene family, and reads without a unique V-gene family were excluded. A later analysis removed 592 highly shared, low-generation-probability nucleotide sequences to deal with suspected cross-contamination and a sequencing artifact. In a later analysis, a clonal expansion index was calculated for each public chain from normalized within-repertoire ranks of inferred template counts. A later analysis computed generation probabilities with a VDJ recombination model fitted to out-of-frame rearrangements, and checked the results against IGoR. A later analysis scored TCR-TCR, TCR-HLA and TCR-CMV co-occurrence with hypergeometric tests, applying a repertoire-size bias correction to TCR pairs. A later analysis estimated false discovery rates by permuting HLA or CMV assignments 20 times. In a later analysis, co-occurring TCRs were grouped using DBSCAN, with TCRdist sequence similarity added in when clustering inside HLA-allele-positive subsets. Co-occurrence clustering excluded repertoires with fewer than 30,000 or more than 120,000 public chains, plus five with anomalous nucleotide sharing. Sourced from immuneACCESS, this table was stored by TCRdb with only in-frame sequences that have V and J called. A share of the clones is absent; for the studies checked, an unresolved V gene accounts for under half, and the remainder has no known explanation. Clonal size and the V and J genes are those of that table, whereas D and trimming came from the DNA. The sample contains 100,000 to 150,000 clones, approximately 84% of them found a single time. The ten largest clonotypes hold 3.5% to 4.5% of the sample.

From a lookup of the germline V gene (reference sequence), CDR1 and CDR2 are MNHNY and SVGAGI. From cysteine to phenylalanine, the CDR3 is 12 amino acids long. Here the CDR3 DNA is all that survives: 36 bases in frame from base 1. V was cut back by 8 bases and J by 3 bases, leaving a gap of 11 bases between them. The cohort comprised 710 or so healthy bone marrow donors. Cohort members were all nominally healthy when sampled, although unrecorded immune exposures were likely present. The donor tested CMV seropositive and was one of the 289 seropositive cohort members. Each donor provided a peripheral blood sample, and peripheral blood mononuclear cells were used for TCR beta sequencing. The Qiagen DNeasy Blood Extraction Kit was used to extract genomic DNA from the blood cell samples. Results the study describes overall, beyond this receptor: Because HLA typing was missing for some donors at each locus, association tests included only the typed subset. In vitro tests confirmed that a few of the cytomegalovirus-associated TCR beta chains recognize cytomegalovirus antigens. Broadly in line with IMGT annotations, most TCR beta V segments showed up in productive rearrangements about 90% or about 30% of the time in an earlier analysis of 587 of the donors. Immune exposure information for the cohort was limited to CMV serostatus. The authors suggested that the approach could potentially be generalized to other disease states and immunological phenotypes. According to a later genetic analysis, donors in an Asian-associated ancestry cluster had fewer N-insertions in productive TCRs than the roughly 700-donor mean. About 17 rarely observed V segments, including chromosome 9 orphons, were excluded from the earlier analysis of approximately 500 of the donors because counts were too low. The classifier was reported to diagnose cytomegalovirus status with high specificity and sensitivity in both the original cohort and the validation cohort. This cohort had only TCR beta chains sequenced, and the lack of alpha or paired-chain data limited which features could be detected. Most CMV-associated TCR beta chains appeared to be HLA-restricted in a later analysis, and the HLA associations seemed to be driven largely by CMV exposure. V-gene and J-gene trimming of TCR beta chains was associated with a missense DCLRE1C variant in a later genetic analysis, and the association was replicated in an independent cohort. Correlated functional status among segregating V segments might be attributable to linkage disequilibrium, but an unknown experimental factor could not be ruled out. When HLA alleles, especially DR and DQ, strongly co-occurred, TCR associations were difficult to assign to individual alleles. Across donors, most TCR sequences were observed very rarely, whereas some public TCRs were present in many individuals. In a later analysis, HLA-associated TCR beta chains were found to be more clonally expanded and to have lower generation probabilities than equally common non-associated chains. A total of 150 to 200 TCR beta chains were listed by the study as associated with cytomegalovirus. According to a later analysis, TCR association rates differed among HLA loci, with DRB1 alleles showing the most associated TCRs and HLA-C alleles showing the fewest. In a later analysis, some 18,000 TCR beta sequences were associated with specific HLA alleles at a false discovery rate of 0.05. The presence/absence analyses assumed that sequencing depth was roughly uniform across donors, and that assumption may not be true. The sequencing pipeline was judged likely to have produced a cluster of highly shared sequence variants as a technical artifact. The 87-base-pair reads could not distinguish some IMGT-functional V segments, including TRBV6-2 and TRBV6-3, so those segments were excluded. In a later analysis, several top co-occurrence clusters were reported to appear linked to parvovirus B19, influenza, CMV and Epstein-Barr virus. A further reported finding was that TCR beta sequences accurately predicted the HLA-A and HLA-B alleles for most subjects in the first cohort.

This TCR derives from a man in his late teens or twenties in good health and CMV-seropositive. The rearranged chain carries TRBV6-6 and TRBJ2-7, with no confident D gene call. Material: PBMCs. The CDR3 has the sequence CASSLRFYEQYF. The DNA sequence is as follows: TGTGCCAGCTCCCTTAGATTCTACGAGCAGTACTTC.